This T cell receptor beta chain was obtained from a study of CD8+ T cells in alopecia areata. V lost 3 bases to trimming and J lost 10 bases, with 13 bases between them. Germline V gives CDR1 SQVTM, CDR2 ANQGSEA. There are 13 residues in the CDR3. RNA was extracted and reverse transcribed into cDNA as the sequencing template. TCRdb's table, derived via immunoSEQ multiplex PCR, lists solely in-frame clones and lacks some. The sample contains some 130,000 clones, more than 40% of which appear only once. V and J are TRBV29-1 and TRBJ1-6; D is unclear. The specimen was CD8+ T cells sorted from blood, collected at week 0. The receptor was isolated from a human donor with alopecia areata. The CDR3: CSVEEGPGSPLHF. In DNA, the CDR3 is TGCAGCGTTGAGGAAGGACCAGGATCACCCCTCCACTTT.